This entry describes one T cell receptor beta chain. The sample originates from a study of cytomegalovirus exposure and HLA in healthy donors. It was with 60 Vbeta and 13 Jbeta primers that the PCR ran. Sequencing was performed with immunoSEQ multiplex PCR; in TCRdb, only in-frame clones are kept and a portion is missing. The table records approximately 90,000 clones, over 60% of them present only once. This TCR was sampled from a man aged 25-45 years in good health and CMV-seronegative. The sequencing sample was made of PBMCs.

The CDR3 here is CASSEVMARREKLFF. The CDR3 DNA follows: TGTGCCAGCAGTGAAGTAATGGCCCGGAGGGAAAAACTGTTTTTT. This chain links TRBV6-1 with TRBJ1-4; D gene uncertain. The V gene's germline CDR1 is MNHNS and CDR2 SASEGT. The CDR3 sequence is 15 residues long. Trimming took 1 base from V and 8 from J, leaving 14 bases between them.